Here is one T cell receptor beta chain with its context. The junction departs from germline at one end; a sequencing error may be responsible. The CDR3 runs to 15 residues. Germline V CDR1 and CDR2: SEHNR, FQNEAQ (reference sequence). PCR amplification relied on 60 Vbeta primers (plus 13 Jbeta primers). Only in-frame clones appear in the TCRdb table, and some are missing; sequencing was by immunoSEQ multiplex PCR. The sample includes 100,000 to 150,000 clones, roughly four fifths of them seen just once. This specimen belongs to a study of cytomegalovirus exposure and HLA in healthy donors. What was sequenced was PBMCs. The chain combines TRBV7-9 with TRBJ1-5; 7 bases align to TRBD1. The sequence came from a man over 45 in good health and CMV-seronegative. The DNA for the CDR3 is TGTTCCAGCAGCCCAGACAGGGTCGGCAATCAGCCCCAGCATTTT. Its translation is CSSSPDRVGNQPQHF.